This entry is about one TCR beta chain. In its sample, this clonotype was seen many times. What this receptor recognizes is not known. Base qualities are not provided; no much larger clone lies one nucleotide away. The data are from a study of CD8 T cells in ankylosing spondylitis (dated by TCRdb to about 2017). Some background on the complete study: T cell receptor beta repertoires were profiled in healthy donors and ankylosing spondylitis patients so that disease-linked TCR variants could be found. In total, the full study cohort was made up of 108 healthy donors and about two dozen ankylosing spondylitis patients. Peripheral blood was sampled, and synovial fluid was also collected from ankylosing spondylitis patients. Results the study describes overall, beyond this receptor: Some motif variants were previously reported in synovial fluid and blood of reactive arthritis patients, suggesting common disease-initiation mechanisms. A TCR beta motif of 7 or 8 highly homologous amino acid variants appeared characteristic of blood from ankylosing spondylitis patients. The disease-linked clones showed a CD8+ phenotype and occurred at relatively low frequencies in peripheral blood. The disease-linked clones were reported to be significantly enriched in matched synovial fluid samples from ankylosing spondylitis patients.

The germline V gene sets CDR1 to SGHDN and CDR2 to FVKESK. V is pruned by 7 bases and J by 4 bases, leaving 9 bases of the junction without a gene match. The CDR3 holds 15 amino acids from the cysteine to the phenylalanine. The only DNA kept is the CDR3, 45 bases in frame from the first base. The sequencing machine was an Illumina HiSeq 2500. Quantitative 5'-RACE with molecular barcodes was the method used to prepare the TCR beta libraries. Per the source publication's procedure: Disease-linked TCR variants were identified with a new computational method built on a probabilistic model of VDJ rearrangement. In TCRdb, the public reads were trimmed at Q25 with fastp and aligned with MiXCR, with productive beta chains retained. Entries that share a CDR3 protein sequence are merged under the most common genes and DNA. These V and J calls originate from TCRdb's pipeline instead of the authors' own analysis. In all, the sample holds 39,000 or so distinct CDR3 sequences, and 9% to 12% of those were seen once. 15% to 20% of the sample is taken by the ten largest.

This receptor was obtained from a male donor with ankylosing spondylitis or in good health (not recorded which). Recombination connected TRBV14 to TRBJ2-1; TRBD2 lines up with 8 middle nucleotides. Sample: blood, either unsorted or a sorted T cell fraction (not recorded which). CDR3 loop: CASTTGTRNYNEQFF. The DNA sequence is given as TGTGCCAGCACCACCGGGACTAGGAATTACAATGAGCAGTTCTTC.